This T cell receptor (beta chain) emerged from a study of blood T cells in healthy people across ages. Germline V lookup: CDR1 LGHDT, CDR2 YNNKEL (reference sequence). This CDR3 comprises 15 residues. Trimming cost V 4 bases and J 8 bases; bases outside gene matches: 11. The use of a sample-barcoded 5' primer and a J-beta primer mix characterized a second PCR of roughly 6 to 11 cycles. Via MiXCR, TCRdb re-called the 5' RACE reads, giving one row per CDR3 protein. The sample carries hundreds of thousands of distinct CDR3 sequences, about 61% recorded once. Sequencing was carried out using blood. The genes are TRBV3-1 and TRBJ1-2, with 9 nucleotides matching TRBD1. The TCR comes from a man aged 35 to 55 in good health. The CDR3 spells CASSLRQGEGSGYTF. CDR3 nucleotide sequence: TGTGCCAGCAGCCTTCGACAGGGGGAAGGCAGCGGCTACACCTTC. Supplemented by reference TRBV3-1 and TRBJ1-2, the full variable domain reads DTAVSQTPKYLVTQMGNDKSIKCEQNLGHDTMYWYKQDSKKFLKIMFSYNNKELIINETVPNRFSPKSPDKAHLNLHINSLELGDSAVYFCASSLRQGEGSGYTFGSGTRLTVV.